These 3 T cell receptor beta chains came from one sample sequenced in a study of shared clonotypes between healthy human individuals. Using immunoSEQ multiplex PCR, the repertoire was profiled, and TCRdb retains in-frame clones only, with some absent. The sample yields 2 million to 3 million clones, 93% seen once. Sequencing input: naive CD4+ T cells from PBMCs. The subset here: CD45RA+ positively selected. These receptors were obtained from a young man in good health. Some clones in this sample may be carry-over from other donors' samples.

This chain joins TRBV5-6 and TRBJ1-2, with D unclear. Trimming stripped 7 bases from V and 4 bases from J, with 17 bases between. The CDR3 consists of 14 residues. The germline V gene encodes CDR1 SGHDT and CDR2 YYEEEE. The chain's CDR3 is CASSAPDGPYGYTF. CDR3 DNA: TGTGCCAGCTCCGCCCCGGACGGGCCCTATGGCTACACCTTC.

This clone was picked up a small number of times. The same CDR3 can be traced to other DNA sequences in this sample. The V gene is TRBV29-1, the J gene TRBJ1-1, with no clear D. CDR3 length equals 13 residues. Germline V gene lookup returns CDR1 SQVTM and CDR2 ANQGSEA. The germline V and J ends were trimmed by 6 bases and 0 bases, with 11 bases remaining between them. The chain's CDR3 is CSVAGVMNTEAFF. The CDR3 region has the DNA TGCAGCGTGGCAGGCGTCATGAACACTGAAGCTTTCTTT.

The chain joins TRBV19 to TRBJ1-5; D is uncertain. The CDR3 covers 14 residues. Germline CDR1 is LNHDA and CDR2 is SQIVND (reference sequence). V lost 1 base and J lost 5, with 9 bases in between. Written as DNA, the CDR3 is TGTGCCAGTAGTATAGTACGGATGGATCAGCCCCAGCATTTT. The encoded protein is CASSIVRMDQPQHF.